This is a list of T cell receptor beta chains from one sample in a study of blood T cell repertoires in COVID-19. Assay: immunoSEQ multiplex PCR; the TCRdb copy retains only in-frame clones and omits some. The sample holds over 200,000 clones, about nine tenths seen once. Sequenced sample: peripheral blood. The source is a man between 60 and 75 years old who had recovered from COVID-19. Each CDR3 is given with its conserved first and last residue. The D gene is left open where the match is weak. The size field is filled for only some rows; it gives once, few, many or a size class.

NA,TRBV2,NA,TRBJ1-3,CASSEQGPPGNTIYF,TGTGCCAGCAGTGAACAGGGGCCGCCTGGAAACACCATATATTTT
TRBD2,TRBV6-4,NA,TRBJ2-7,CASSDSSGGAYEQYF,TGTGCCAGCAGTGACTCAAGCGGGGGGGCCTACGAGCAGTACTTC
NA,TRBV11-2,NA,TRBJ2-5,CASSLDGRGDLRETQYF,TGTGCCAGCAGCTTAGATGGGCGGGGAGATTTGCGAGAGACCCAGTACTTC
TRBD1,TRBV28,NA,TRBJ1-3,CASSLPRTGSGNTIYF,TGTGCCAGCAGTTTACCCCGGACAGGCTCTGGAAACACCATATATTTT
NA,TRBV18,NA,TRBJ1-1,CASSPFFQGMNTEAFF,TGTGCCAGCTCACCATTCTTTCAGGGCATGAACACTGAAGCTTTCTTT
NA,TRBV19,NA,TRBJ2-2,CASSIGGTNTGELFF,TGTGCCAGTAGTATAGGAGGTACGAACACCGGGGAGCTGTTTTTT
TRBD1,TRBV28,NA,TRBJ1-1,CASSSPTGGRTEAFF,TGTGCCAGCAGTTCCCCGACAGGGGGTAGGACTGAAGCTTTCTTT
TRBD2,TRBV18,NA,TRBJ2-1,CASSRGGGASYNEQFF,TGTGCCAGCTCACGAGGCGGGGGGGCCTCCTACAATGAGCAGTTCTTC
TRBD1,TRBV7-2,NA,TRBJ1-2,CASSGGTGGNYGYTF,TGTGCCAGCAGCGGGGGGACAGGGGGCAACTATGGCTACACCTTC
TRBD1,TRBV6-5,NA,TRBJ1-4,CASRKTGGHEKLFF,TGTGCCAGCAGAAAGACAGGGGGGCATGAAAAACTGTTTTTT
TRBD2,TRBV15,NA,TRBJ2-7,CATRSTSGRLYSYEQYF,TGTGCCACCAGATCGACGAGCGGGAGGTTATACTCCTACGAGCAGTACTTC
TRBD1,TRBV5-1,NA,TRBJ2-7,CASRFQGANYEQYF,TGCGCCAGCAGATTCCAGGGGGCGAACTACGAGCAGTACTTC
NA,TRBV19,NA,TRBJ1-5,CASSAQGTYSNQPQHF,TGTGCCAGTAGTGCACAGGGAACTTATAGCAATCAGCCCCAGCATTTT
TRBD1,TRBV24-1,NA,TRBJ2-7,CATSDFRDRDGEQYF,TGTGCCACCAGTGATTTCCGGGACAGGGATGGTGAGCAGTACTTC
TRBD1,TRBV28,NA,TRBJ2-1,CASSLQEGGPEQFF,TGTGCCAGCAGTTTACAGGAAGGGGGCCCTGAGCAGTTCTTC
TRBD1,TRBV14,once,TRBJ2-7,CASSRLTRTGGIAYEQYF,TGTGCCAGCAGCCGCTTGACCCGGACAGGGGGGATCGCCTACGAGCAGTACTTC
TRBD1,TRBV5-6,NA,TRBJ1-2,CASSPGSGTGFRSGYTF,TGTGCCAGCAGCCCAGGATCTGGGACAGGGTTTCGGTCTGGCTACACCTTC
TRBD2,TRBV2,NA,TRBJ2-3,CASSDTGKRGRYTQYF,TGTGCCAGCAGTGACACCGGGAAGCGGGGGAGGTATACGCAGTATTTT
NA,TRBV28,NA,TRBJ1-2,CASSTVWTERGNYGYTF,TGTGCCAGCAGCACAGTTTGGACAGAAAGGGGGAACTATGGCTACACCTTC
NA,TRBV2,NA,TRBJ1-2,CASSINSGSAGYTF,TGTGCCAGCAGTATAAACTCAGGGTCCGCGGGCTACACCTTC
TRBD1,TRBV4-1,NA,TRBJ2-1,CASSQDGNRGIAHEQFF,TGCGCCAGCAGCCAAGATGGGAACAGGGGAATAGCCCATGAGCAGTTCTTC
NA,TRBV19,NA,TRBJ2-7,CASSPTARAYEQYF,TGTGCCTCCTCCCCCACGGCGAGGGCCTACGAGCAGTACTTC
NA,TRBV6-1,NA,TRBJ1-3,CASSGVSGVGEGNTIYF,TGTGCCAGCAGTGGTGTAAGTGGAGTTGGCGAAGGAAACACCATATATTTT
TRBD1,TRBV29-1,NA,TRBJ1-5,CSVETGDQPQHF,TGCAGCGTTGAAACAGGGGATCAGCCCCAGCATTTT
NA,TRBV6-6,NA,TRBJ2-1,CASSYGPMVGNEQFF,TGTGCCAGCAGTTACGGGCCCATGGTAGGCAATGAGCAGTTCTTC
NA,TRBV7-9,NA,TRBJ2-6,CASSLVRSAANVLTF,TGTGCCAGCAGCTTAGTCCGGTCCGCGGCCAACGTCCTGACTTTC
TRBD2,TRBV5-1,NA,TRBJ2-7,CASKALAASYEQYF,TGCGCCAGCAAAGCACTAGCGGCCTCCTACGAGCAGTACTTC
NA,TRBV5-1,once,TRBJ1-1,CASSLSGSRTEAFF,TGCGCCAGCAGCTTGAGTGGTAGTAGAACTGAAGCTTTCTTT
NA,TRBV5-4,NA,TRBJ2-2,CASSLVIRGTGELFF,TGTGCCAGCAGCTTGGTTATTAGGGGGACCGGGGAGCTGTTTTTT
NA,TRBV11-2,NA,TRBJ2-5,CASSLVAGIQETQYF,TGTGCCAGCAGCTTAGTTGCGGGGATCCAAGAGACCCAGTACTTC
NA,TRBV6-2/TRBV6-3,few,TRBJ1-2,CASSYQAYGYTF,TGTGCCAGCAGTTACCAGGCCTATGGCTACACCTTC
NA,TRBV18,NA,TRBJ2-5,CASSLLMGPSQETQYF,TGTGCCAGCTCACTACTTATGGGCCCGTCCCAAGAGACCCAGTACTTC
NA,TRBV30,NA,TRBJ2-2,CAWSTIIARGELFF,TGTGCCTGGAGCACAATCATTGCAAGAGGGGAGCTGTTTTTT
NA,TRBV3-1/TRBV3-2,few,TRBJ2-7,CASSQVRSQAYEQYF,TGTGCCAGCAGCCAAGTAAGGTCCCAGGCCTACGAGCAGTACTTC
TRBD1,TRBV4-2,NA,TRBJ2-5,CASRLLGDRDEETQYF,TGTGCCAGCCGACTCCTAGGGGACAGGGATGAAGAGACCCAGTACTTC
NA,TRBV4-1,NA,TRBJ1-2,CASSQDQSRVGYTF,TGCGCCAGCAGCCAAGATCAGTCCAGGGTGGGCTACACCTTC
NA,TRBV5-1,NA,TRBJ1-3,CASGQNTGNTIYF,TGCGCCAGCGGACAAAATACGGGAAACACCATATATTTT
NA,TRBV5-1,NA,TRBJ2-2,CASSLELALAGELFF,TGCGCCAGCAGCTTGGAGCTAGCATTGGCCGGGGAGCTGTTTTTT